The 19 T cell receptor beta chains below were found in one sample sequenced in a study of blood T cell repertoires in COVID-19. Libraries were prepared by immunoSEQ multiplex PCR; TCRdb keeps only in-frame clonotypes and omits some of them. The sample holds roughly 220,000 clones, roughly 80% seen once. Sequencing was performed on peripheral blood. These receptors originate from a woman aged 55-69 years with acute or convalescent COVID-19.

V and J are TRBV27 and TRBJ1-6; 7 bases are shared with TRBD1. The CDR3 extends over 14 amino acids. V was pared by 6 bases and J by 7 bases, with 6 bases of the junction left unmatched. Germline lookup yields CDR1 MNHEY and CDR2 SMNVEV (reference sequence). CDR3 amino acids: CASSPGTANSPLHF. The CDR3 DNA sequence: TGTGCCAGCAGCCCCGGGACAGCCAATTCACCCCTCCACTTT.

V usage is TRBV14 and J usage is TRBJ1-4; possible D gene TRBD1, 6 bases. The CDR3 extends over 14 amino acids. From germline, CDR1 is SGHDN and CDR2 FVKESK. V lost 4 bases and J 7 bases, leaving 13 bases between the germline ends. CDR3 sequence reads: CASSPRQAREKLFF. For the CDR3, the DNA is TGTGCCAGCAGCCCACGACAGGCTCGTGAAAAACTGTTTTTT.

The chain carries TRBV6-2 or TRBV6-3 and TRBJ1-2; D gene uncertain. This CDR3 region has 16 residues. The ends were cut back, 2 bases at V and 0 bases at J, with 13 bases in the middle. Germline V gene lookup returns CDR1 MNHEY and CDR2 SVGEGT. CDR3 sequence: CASSYHGGSPNYGYTF. As DNA, the CDR3 is TGTGCCAGCAGTTACCATGGAGGGAGCCCTAACTATGGCTACACCTTC.

V gene TRBV6-2 or TRBV6-3 combines with J gene TRBJ2-1, with 11 bases matching TRBD2. Unmatched junction bases numbered 7, after V lost 4 bases and J lost 8 bases. The CDR3 sequence is 15 residues long. CDR1 MNHEY and CDR2 SVGEGT come from the germline V gene. The CDR3 DNA reads as TGTGCCAGCAGTTCTAGCGGGGGGCGGGTGGATGAGCAGTTCTTC. Its translation: CASSSSGGRVDEQFF.

This chain joins TRBV18 and TRBJ1-2; TRBD1 agrees at 7 bases. CDR3 length: 15 residues. V shed 1 base and J 4 bases; nucleotides not matched to a gene: 6. CDR1 is KGHSH and CDR2 is LQKENI in the germline V gene. The CDR3 loop is CASSPLDRLGYGYTF. The DNA of the CDR3 is TGTGCCAGCTCACCACTGGACAGGTTGGGCTATGGCTACACCTTC.

V and J are TRBV13 and TRBJ2-2, with a possible D match to TRBD1 (5 bases). CDR1 and CDR2 from the germline V gene are PRHDT and FYEKMQ (reference sequence). CDR3 length equals 13 residues. Trimming stripped 4 bases from V and 5 bases from J, with 8 bases between. The CDR3 here is CASSWTTTGELFF. The CDR3, as DNA: TGTGCCAGCAGCTGGACAACAACCGGGGAGCTGTTTTTT.

The CDR3 loop reads CASSVGQGYGYTF. CDR3 sequence (DNA): TGTGCCAGCAGCGTGGGACAGGGCTATGGCTACACCTTC. The chain is built from TRBV6-6 and TRBJ1-2, with 9 positions matching TRBD1. CDR1 and CDR2 (germline): MNHNY, SVGAGI (reference sequence). The junction had 3 bases not matched to a gene; V was cut back by 6 bases and J by 4 bases. The CDR3 is made up of 13 amino acids.

The chain combines TRBV11-2 with TRBJ2-7; TRBD1 aligns across 7 bases. V trimming: 1 base; J trimming: 0 bases; junction bases outside the gene matches: 0. Germline lookup yields CDR1 SGHAT and CDR2 FQNNGV. The CDR3 consists of 14 residues. The CDR3, as DNA: TGTGCCAGCAGCTTAGGGACAGGCTCCTACGAGCAGTACTTC. The encoded protein is CASSLGTGSYEQYF.

This chain uses TRBV2 with TRBJ2-3; 11 nucleotides match TRBD1. The CDR3 is 16 amino acids. CDR1 and CDR2 (germline): SNHLY, FYNNEI. J was trimmed by 2 bases and V by 3 bases; bases with no gene match: 4. The CDR3 DNA follows: TGTGCCAGCAGTGAGGGGACAGGGGGATACACAGATACGCAGTATTTT. Protein: CASSEGTGGYTDTQYF.

The CDR3 DNA follows: TGTGCCAGCAGCTTTGGACAGGGGGCGCCTGGCTACACCTTC. Its protein is CASSFGQGAPGYTF. J is TRBJ1-2 and V is TRBV7-2, with 11 nucleotides matching TRBD1. The CDR3 totals 14 residues. Germline values: CDR1 SGHTA, CDR2 FQGNSA. V shed 3 bases, J shed 7 bases, and the junction held 4 bases outside the gene matches.

The chain uses TRBV4-1 and TRBJ1-4, with D perhaps TRBD1 (6 bases). The CDR3 has 14 residues. Germline V gives CDR1 MGHRA, CDR2 YSYEKL. Trimming stripped 3 bases from V and 4 bases from J, with 9 bases between. DNA of the CDR3: TGCGCCAGCAGCCAGGGGGCCATTAATGAAAAACTGTTTTTT. It translates to CASSQGAINEKLFF.

The chain uses TRBV28 and TRBJ2-2; TRBD2 agrees at 7 bases. Losses at the gene ends were 4 bases for V and 2 bases for J; bases not matched to a gene: 4. The CDR3 is made up of 15 amino acids. Germline CDR1 MDHEN, CDR2 SYDVKM. The DNA for the CDR3 is TGTGCCAGCAGTTCCGGGACTAAAAACACCGGGGAGCTGTTTTTT. Translating gives CASSSGTKNTGELFF. The full variable domain, its missing parts supplied by reference TRBV28 and TRBJ2-2, is DVKVTQSSRYLVKRTGEKVFLECVQDMDHENMFWYRQDPGLGLRLIYFSYDVKMKEKGDIPEGYSVSREKKERFSLILESASTNQTSMYLCASSSGTKNTGELFFGEGSRLTVL.

The chain joins TRBV5-6 to TRBJ1-2; 9 bases fit TRBD1. CDR1 is SGHDT and CDR2 is YYEEEE in the germline V gene. Germline trimming cut 4 bases from V and 5 bases from J; bases unmatched to any gene: 6. CDR3 length equals 14 residues. The DNA for the CDR3 is TGTGCCAGCAGCAGTGACAGGGGGAGGTATGGCTACACCTTC. It codes for CASSSDRGRYGYTF.

The V and J genes are TRBV7-9 and TRBJ1-3; 7 nucleotides align to TRBD1. Germline CDR1 is SEHNR and CDR2 is FQNEAQ (reference sequence). V lost 5 bases to trimming and J lost 1 base; unmatched junction nucleotides: 8. The CDR3 is made up of 16 amino acids. The CDR3 nucleotides are TGTGCCAGCAGCCCCTGGGACAGATATTCTGGAAACACCATATATTTT. Translation: CASSPWDRYSGNTIYF.

CDR3 sequence: CASSRGLINEQFF. CDR3 nucleotides: TGTGCCAGCAGTAGGGGGTTAATCAATGAGCAGTTCTTC. The chain is built from TRBV27 and TRBJ2-1, with D tentatively TRBD1 (6 bases). The germline V gene has CDR1 MNHEY and CDR2 SMNVEV (reference sequence). The germline V and J ends were trimmed by 5 bases and 6 bases, with 11 bases remaining between them. The CDR3 runs 13 residues.

This chain uses TRBV5-4 with TRBJ2-1, with D perhaps matching TRBD2 (7 bases). This CDR3 region has 17 residues. Per germline, CDR1 SGHNT and CDR2 YYREEE (reference sequence). V lost 4 bases to trimming and J lost 0 bases, with 17 bases between them. Written as DNA, the CDR3 is TGTGCCAGCAGCGGGAGGGACAAAGCGGGCTCCTACAATGAGCAGTTCTTC. The encoded protein is CASSGRDKAGSYNEQFF.

The rearrangement uses TRBV7-8 and TRBJ1-4; a weak D match, TRBD1 (6 bases). The germline gives CDR1 SGHVS, CDR2 FQNEAQ. V lost 5 bases, J lost 7 bases, and 26 bases lay in between. This CDR3 region has 18 residues. Here the CDR3 reads CASSQNGGGASKGEKLFF. The DNA for the CDR3 is TGTGCCAGCAGCCAAAATGGGGGGGGCGCGTCTAAAGGTGAAAAACTGTTTTTT.

On this clone: Other DNA sequences within the sample encode an identical CDR3. V is TRBV28 and J is TRBJ1-5; D might be TRBD1 (5 bases). CDR3 length: 13 amino acids. Germline lookup yields CDR1 MDHEN and CDR2 SYDVKM. V lost 7 bases, J lost 7 bases, and 14 bases lay in between. This CDR3 is CASTLGGYQPQHF. DNA for the CDR3: TGTGCCAGCACCCTGGGGGGATACCAGCCCCAGCATTTT.

The chain combines TRBV29-1 with TRBJ1-4, with D possibly matching TRBD1 (5 bases). This CDR3 is built from 15 residues. Germline lookup yields CDR1 SQVTM and CDR2 ANQGSEA. V lost 6 bases and J lost 4, with 18 bases in between. In DNA form, the CDR3 reads TGCAGCGTCACTCTCCTATCAGGGTTTAATGAAAAACTGTTTTTT. Translating gives CSVTLLSGFNEKLFF.